The T cell receptor beta chain described here comes from a study of T-cell reconstitution after alpha-beta-depleted transplantation in children. Findings of the study overall: The origin of alpha-beta T cells about two months after transplant was reportedly several hundred expanded graft clones. Surviving thymic progenitors and recipient T cells were the source of high TCRbeta diversity at day 60 in some patients. Newly produced T cells mostly provided counts and TCRbeta diversity after one year, as hyperexpanded clones declined.

As to this clonotype: Its antigen is currently unknown.

J lost 3 bases, V lost 4 bases, and 9 bases had no gene match. The CDR3 length is 16 residues. Germline V gene lookup returns CDR1 SGHRS and CDR2 YFSETQ. Preparation of the TCRbeta library involved a method that used unique molecular identifiers. In TCRdb, the PCR reads were re-called with MiXCR into one record per CDR3 protein. The table shows 610,000 or so distinct CDR3 sequences, with about a quarter occurring only once. The chain has TRBV5-1 and TRBJ2-1; 8 nucleotides align to TRBD2. This sequence originates from a boy in the first two years of life with Wiskott-Aldrich syndrome, due to receive a stem cell transplant. The sample here was PBMCs, taken before TCRalphabeta/CD19-depleted stem cell transplant. The CDR3, as DNA: TGCGCCAGCAGCCCCCGCGGGCGGGGGGACTACAATGAGCAGTTCTTC. This gives the protein CASSPRGRGDYNEQFF.